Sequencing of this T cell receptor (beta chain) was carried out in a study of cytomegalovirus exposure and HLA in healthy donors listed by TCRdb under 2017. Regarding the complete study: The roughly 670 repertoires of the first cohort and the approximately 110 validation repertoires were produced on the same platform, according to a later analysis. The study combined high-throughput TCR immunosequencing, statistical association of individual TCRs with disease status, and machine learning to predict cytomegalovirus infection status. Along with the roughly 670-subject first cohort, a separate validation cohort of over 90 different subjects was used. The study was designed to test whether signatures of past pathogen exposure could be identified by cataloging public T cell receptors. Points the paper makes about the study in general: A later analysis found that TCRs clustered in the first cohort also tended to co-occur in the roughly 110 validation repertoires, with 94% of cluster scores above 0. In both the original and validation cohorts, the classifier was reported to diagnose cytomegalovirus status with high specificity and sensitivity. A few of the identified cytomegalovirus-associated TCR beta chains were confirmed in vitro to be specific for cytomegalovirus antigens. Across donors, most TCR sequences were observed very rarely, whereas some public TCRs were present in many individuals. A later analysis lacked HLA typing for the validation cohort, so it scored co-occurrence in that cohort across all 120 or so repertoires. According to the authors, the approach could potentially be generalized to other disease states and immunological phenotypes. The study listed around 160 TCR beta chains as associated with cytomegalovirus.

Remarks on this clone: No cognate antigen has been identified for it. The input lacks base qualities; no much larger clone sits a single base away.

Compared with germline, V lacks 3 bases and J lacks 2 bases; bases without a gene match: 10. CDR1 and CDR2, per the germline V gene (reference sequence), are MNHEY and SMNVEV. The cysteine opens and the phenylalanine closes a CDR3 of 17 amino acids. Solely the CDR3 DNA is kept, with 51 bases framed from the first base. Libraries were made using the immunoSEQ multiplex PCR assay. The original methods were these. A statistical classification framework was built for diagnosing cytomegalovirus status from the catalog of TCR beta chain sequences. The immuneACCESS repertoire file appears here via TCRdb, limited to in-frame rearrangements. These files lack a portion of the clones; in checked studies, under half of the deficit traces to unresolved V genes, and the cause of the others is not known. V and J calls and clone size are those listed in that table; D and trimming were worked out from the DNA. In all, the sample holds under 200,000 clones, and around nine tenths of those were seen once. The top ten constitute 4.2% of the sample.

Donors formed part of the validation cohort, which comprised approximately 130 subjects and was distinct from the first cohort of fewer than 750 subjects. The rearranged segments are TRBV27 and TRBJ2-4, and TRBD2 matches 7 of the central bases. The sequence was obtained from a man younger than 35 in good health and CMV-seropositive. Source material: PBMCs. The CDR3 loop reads CASSLLAETAPKNIQYF. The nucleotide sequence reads TGTGCCAGCAGTTTGCTAGCGGAGACCGCGCCCAAAAACATTCAGTACTTC.